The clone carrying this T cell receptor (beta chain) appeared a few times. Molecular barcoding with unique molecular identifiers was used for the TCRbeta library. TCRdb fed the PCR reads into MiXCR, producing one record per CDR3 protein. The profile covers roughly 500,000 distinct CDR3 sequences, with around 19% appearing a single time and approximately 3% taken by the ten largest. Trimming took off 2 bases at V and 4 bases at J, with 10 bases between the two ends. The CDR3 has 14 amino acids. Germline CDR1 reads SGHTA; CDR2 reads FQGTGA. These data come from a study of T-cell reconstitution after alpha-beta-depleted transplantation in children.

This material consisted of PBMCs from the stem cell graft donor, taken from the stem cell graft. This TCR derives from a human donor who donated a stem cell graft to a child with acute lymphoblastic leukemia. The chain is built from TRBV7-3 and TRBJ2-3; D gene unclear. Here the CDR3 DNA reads TGTGCCAGCAGCTTAGACTTGAGGTCAGATACGCAGTATTTT. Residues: CASSLDLRSDTQYF.